The 14 T cell receptor beta chains below were found in one sample sequenced in a study of blood T cells in healthy people across ages. The use of a sample-barcoded 5' primer and a J-beta primer mix characterized a second PCR of about 7 to 12 cycles. TCRdb called the 5' RACE reads again in MiXCR, with one record for every CDR3 protein. Here the sample spans 700,000 to 850,000 distinct CDR3 sequences, 50% to 65% being singletons. The sample consisted of blood. The receptors here all came from a man aged 80 or over in good health.

The rearrangement links TRBV19 to TRBJ2-3, with 8 bases matching TRBD1. The CDR3 spans 16 residues. J gave up 0 bases and V 4 bases, and 6 bases lay outside the gene matches. The germline V gene encodes CDR1 LNHDA and CDR2 SQIVND (reference sequence). The CDR3 nucleotides read TGTGCCAGTAGTAGGCAGGGGGCGACTAGCACAGATACGCAGTATTTT. It translates to CASSRQGATSTDTQYF.

The genes are TRBV5-6 and TRBJ2-7, with 8 bases identical to TRBD2. This CDR3 region has 14 residues. V lost 5 bases and J lost 1; bases outside the gene matches: 5. CDR1 SGHDT and CDR2 YYEEEE come from the germline V gene. The CDR3 loop is CASRPRGGSYEQYF. The CDR3 DNA is TGTGCCAGCAGACCCCGGGGGGGTTCCTACGAGCAGTACTTC.

The chain recombines TRBV9 with TRBJ1-4; D gene ambiguous. CDR3 size: 15 residues. The germline gives CDR1 SGDLS, CDR2 YYNGEE. Between the trimmed V and J ends, which lost 3 bases and 5 bases, there was a span of 14 bases. The CDR3 here is CASSAFWGENEKLFF. CDR3 sequence (DNA): TGTGCCAGCAGCGCCTTTTGGGGAGAGAATGAAAAACTGTTTTTT.

The V gene is TRBV29-1, the J gene TRBJ2-1, with 10 bases lining up with TRBD2. With V trimmed by 6 bases and J by 5 bases, 7 bases remained unmatched. Per germline, CDR1 SQVTM and CDR2 ANQGSEA. This CDR3 comprises 14 residues. The CDR3 sequence is CSVLPGLAHNEQFF. The CDR3 bases are TGCAGCGTCCTTCCGGGACTAGCGCACAATGAGCAGTTCTTC.

The chain links TRBV27 to TRBJ1-1, with D possibly matching TRBD1 (5 bases). Trimming shortened V by 3 bases and J by 7 bases, and 9 bases separated the two germline ends. CDR3 size: 12 residues. Germline CDR1 is MNHEY and CDR2 is SMNVEV (reference sequence). The CDR3 sequence: CASSFIDSEAFF. CDR3 nucleotides: TGTGCCAGCAGTTTCATTGACAGTGAAGCTTTCTTT.

The chain joins TRBV7-3 to TRBJ2-3, with 11 bases aligning to TRBD2. Germline CDR1 reads SGHTA; CDR2 reads FQGTGA. The CDR3 has 13 amino acids. V trimming: 5 bases; J trimming: 6 bases; junction bases outside the gene matches: 1. Here the CDR3 DNA reads TGTGCCAGCAGCGGGACTAGCGGCGATACGCAGTATTTT. Translated, it gives CASSGTSGDTQYF. Full variable domain (remainder filled in from reference TRBV7-3 and TRBJ2-3): GAGVSQTPSNKVTEKGKYVELRCDPISGHTALYWYRQSLGQGPEFLIYFQGTGAADDSGLPNDRFFAVRPEGSVSTLKIQRTERGDSAVYLCASSGTSGDTQYFGPGTRLTVL.

The rearrangement links TRBV11-2 to TRBJ2-7; 7 nucleotides align to TRBD1. From germline, CDR1 is SGHAT and CDR2 FQNNGV. The CDR3 runs 15 residues. With 5 bases clipped from V and 7 bases from J, the junction kept 14 bases outside the gene matches. Here the CDR3 reads CASSTAGTVLGEQYF. The CDR3 DNA sequence: TGTGCCAGCAGCACGGCCGGGACAGTATTGGGGGAGCAGTACTTC.

The V and J genes are TRBV4-1 and TRBJ2-2; 10 bases match TRBD2. There are 16 residues in the CDR3. Germline V gives CDR1 MGHRA, CDR2 YSYEKL. The V segment lost 2 bases and the J segment 7 bases; nucleotides outside the gene matches: 7. The CDR3 DNA follows: TGCGCCAGCAGCCAAACTAGCGGGGCCATTGGCGGGGAGCTGTTTTTT. Protein product: CASSQTSGAIGGELFF.

The chain couples TRBV7-8 to TRBJ2-1; 9 positions match TRBD2. The CDR3 runs to 15 residues. The V gene's germline CDR1 is SGHVS and CDR2 FQNEAQ. V was pared by 4 bases and J by 9 bases, with 10 bases of the junction left unmatched. CDR3 coding DNA: TGTGCCAGCAGCTCCGGCGGGAGGGCCTTCGGTGAGCAGTTCTTC. Protein sequence: CASSSGGRAFGEQFF. Using reference TRBV7-8 and TRBJ2-1 for the parts outside the CDR3, the full variable domain is GAGVSQSPRYKVAKRGQDVALRCDPISGHVSLFWYQQALGQGPEFLTYFQNEAQLDKSGLPSDRFFAERPEGSVSTLKIQRTQQEDSAVYLCASSSGGRAFGEQFFGPGTRLTVL.

This chain connects TRBV11-1 to TRBJ1-2; possible D gene TRBD1, 5 bases. Germline CDR1 is SGHAT and CDR2 is FQDESV (reference sequence). This CDR3 is 15 amino acids long. V shed 5 bases and J shed 7 bases, with 20 bases lying between them. Here the CDR3 reads CASSPRRDPRSGYTF. The CDR3 coding sequence is TGTGCCAGCAGCCCGAGGAGGGACCCACGATCTGGCTACACCTTC. The complete variable domain, with remaining parts taken from reference TRBV11-1 and TRBJ1-2, reads EAEVAQSPRYKITEKSQAVAFWCDPISGHATLYWYRQILGQGPELLVQFQDESVVDDSQLPKDRFSAERLKGVDSTLKIQPAELGDSAMYLCASSPRRDPRSGYTFGSGTRLTVV.

This chain joins TRBV18 and TRBJ2-1; 7 bases align to TRBD2. V shed 3 bases and J 7 bases; nucleotides not matched to a gene: 12. Germline V gene data show CDR1 as KGHSH and CDR2 as LQKENI. The CDR3 sequence is 16 residues long. This chain's CDR3 is CASSPSTGPGGNEQFF. As DNA, the CDR3 is TGTGCCAGCTCACCGTCGACCGGGCCCGGGGGGAATGAGCAGTTCTTC.

The chain couples TRBV3-1 to TRBJ1-2; maybe TRBD1 (5 bases). Germline-derived CDR1 and CDR2 are LGHDT and YNNKEL (reference sequence). The V and J ends lost 0 bases and 4 bases respectively, with 12 bases between them. The CDR3 runs to 15 residues. The CDR3, as DNA: TGTGCCAGCAGCCAAGATCGCTCGGGACTCTATGGCTACACCTTC. It is translated as CASSQDRSGLYGYTF.

The chain combines TRBV5-1 with TRBJ2-3, with D maybe TRBD2 (5 bases). Germline assignment: CDR1 SGHRS and CDR2 YFSETQ. Trimming stripped 0 bases from V and 8 bases from J, with 7 bases between. CDR3 length equals 12 residues. The CDR3 protein is CASSLDSVTQYF. The CDR3 nucleotides read TGCGCCAGCAGCTTGGATAGCGTTACGCAGTATTTT.

The V call is TRBV20-1, the J call TRBJ1-2; 9 bases align to TRBD1. J lost 8 bases, V lost 4 bases, and 8 bases had no gene match. Germline V gives CDR1 DFQATT, CDR2 SNEGSKA (reference sequence). The CDR3 sequence is 13 residues long. The CDR3 here is CSATTTGGEGYTF. The CDR3 DNA is TGCAGTGCTACCACGACAGGGGGTGAGGGCTACACCTTC.